This T cell receptor beta chain stems from a study of regulatory T cells in long-lasting Graves disease. Across the whole study: Prior antithyroid drug treatment in newly diagnosed Graves' patients lasted under 3 months.

Study-wide results and limits: Whereas new patients shared about 980 public clonotypes, persistent patients shared more, at about 3,000.

This clonotype was seen many times. The antigen remains unidentified. Time point: newly diagnosed GD, antithyroid drugs for less than 3 months. Construction of the TCR library relied on RNA isolated from PBMCs. Library construction for TCR beta used iRepertoire HTBI primers and Arm-PCR of CDR3 regions. Original data processing: Across all samples, roughly 60 TRBV segments and roughly 14 TRBJ segments were identified. From the multiplex PCR reads, TCRdb called clonotypes with MiXCR, one entry per CDR3 protein. The V and J calls reflect TCRdb's pipeline rather than the authors' work. The top ten hold roughly 12% of the sample, which has some 220,000 distinct CDR3 sequences, roughly 18% seen once. Germline V gene sequence: CDR1 MRHNA, CDR2 SNTAGT. The CDR3 has 15 amino acids. V gave up 3 bases and J gave up 8 bases; unmatched junction bases: 10. These same data were also listed under a study on T cells in Graves' hyperthyroidism and ophthalmopathy. That report notes: An initial round of RT-PCR targeting the TCR CDR3 relied on the HTBI primer set.

The chain links TRBV6-4 to TRBJ1-2; 9 nucleotides line up with TRBD1. Here the sequenced sample was peripheral blood mononuclear cells (PBMCs), taken at new diagnosis, from a patient treated with antithyroid drugs. The sequence was collected from a young woman with Graves disease. CDR3 in amino acids: CASSDFLQGARGYTF. The DNA of the CDR3 is TGTGCCAGCAGTGATTTTCTACAGGGGGCGCGGGGCTACACCTTC.